The next 13 T cell receptor beta chains were all read from a single sample in a study of blood T cell repertoires in COVID-19. Only in-frame clones appear in the TCRdb table, and some are missing; sequencing was by immunoSEQ multiplex PCR. Of approximately 140,000 clones listed, around 84% were seen once; the top ten hold approximately 8%. The source material was peripheral blood. The source of these receptors is a woman aged 55-69 years with acute or convalescent COVID-19.

The V call is TRBV14, the J call TRBJ2-3; 10 nucleotides align to TRBD2. Germline CDR1 reads SGHDN; CDR2 reads FVKESK. The V segment lost 1 base and the J segment 2 bases; nucleotides outside the gene matches: 9. CDR3 length: 18 residues. Written as DNA, the CDR3 is TGTGCCAGCAGCCAAGGGACTAGCGGCGTCCTACACACAGATACGCAGTATTTT. Translated: CASSQGTSGVLHTDTQYF.

This chain connects TRBV6-5 to TRBJ1-5, with D possibly matching TRBD1 (5 bases). V was trimmed by 0 bases and J by 1 base, leaving 10 bases between them. The CDR3 length is 16 residues. Germline-derived CDR1 and CDR2 are MNHEY and SVGAGI. CDR3 amino acids: CASSYSRTNSNQPQHF. CDR3 nucleotides: TGTGCCAGCAGTTACTCGCGGACAAACAGCAATCAGCCCCAGCATTTT.

The chain recombines TRBV19 with TRBJ1-2; the match to TRBD1 covers 7 bases. CDR1 is LNHDA, CDR2 SQIVND, per germline (reference sequence). The CDR3 loop spans 13 amino acids. J lost 9 bases, V lost 6 bases, and 10 bases had no gene match. The DNA of the CDR3 is TGTGCCAGTAGGACGGGACAGAACTTGCGCTACACCTTC. It is translated as CASRTGQNLRYTF.

V usage is TRBV15 and J usage is TRBJ1-5; 10 bases map to TRBD1. Germline V CDR1 and CDR2: LNHNV, YYDKDF (reference sequence). After removal of 3 bases from V and 6 bases from J, the junction contained 8 bases not matched to a gene. This CDR3 is built from 16 residues. The CDR3 sequence: CATSRERDRGVQPQHF. The CDR3 DNA sequence: TGTGCCACCAGCAGGGAGCGGGACAGGGGAGTTCAGCCCCAGCATTTT.

Here the CDR3 DNA reads TGTGCCAGCTCACCACGGAAGGAGCGGGGACCCAAAAACATTCAGTACTTC. Translated, it gives CASSPRKERGPKNIQYF. The rearrangement links TRBV18 to TRBJ2-4; 7 nucleotides match TRBD2. This CDR3 contains 17 residues. The J segment lost 2 bases and the V segment lost 1 base, leaving 8 bases of the junction unmatched. Germline V gene data show CDR1 as KGHSH and CDR2 as LQKENI.

The V call is TRBV7-2, the J call TRBJ1-2, with 8 positions matching TRBD1. The CDR3 length is 16 residues. Germline V lookup: CDR1 SGHTA, CDR2 FQGNSA. V shed 1 base and J 2 bases; nucleotides not matched to a gene: 6. The DNA of the CDR3 is TGTGCCAGCAGCTTAGGGACAGGGAGGGTGAACTATGGCTACACCTTC. Protein: CASSLGTGRVNYGYTF.

The chain couples TRBV6-5 to TRBJ1-5; tentative D call: TRBD1 (6 bases). The V end lost 10 bases, the J end lost 6 bases, and 19 bases lay between the germline ends. The CDR3 is 14 amino acids. CDR1 and CDR2 from the germline V gene are MNHEY and SVGAGI. This CDR3 is CATELDSSVQPQHF. For the CDR3, the DNA is TGTGCCACCGAACTGGACAGTTCCGTTCAGCCCCAGCATTTT.

The chain links TRBV5-6 to TRBJ1-6, with 8 bases identical to TRBD1. The CDR3 consists of 17 residues. CDR1 and CDR2 from the germline V gene are SGHDT and YYEEEE. Trimming took 1 base from V and 9 from J; bases not matched to a gene: 12. The CDR3, as DNA: TGTGCCAGCAGCTTGCTAGGGGCCGACAGGGGCTCTTCACCCCTCCACTTT. This gives the protein CASSLLGADRGSSPLHF.

The chain couples TRBV19 to TRBJ1-5; D not certain. The CDR3 is 14 residues long. Germline V gene lookup returns CDR1 LNHDA and CDR2 SQIVND (reference sequence). Trimming took 5 bases from V and 3 from J, leaving 11 bases between them. As DNA, the CDR3 is TGTGCCAGTAGTCCTGACTGGAACAATCAGCCCCAGCATTTT. Its translation: CASSPDWNNQPQHF. The entire variable domain, with the rest obtained from reference TRBV19 and TRBJ1-5, is as follows: DGGITQSPKYLFRKEGQNVTLSCEQNLNHDAMYWYRQDPGQGLRLIYYSQIVNDFQKGDIAEGYSVSREKKESFPLTVTSAQKNPTAFYLCASSPDWNNQPQHFGDGTRLSIL.

V usage is TRBV6-2 or TRBV6-3 and J usage is TRBJ2-2; the match to TRBD1 covers 11 bases. The V gene end was trimmed by 1 base and the J gene end by 6 bases; junction bases not matched to a gene: 7. The CDR3 is 17 amino acids. CDR1 is MNHEY, CDR2 SVGEGT, per germline. As DNA, the CDR3 is TGTGCCAGCAGTTACTTGAACCCGGGACAGGGGGCCGGGGAGCTGTTTTTT. It is translated as CASSYLNPGQGAGELFF.

V is TRBV7-6 and J is TRBJ2-7, with TRBD1 matching 8 bases. V lost 1 base to trimming and J lost 2 bases; unmatched junction nucleotides: 7. Germline V CDR1 and CDR2: SGHVS, FNYEAQ. This CDR3 spans 16 amino acids. Here the CDR3 reads CASSLDRTGTPYEQYF. Here the CDR3 DNA reads TGTGCCAGCAGCTTAGATAGGACAGGGACCCCCTACGAGCAGTACTTC.

The chain links TRBV14 to TRBJ2-1; 10 bases map to TRBD2. This CDR3 has 16 residues. Germline CDR1 and CDR2: SGHDN and FVKESK. With V trimmed by 3 bases and J by 10 bases, 12 bases remained unmatched. The CDR3 loop reads CASSQRFASGGSEQFF. CDR3 DNA: TGTGCCAGCAGCCAGAGGTTCGCTAGCGGGGGAAGCGAGCAGTTCTTC. The full variable domain, in which reference TRBV14 and TRBJ2-1 provide the parts outside the CDR3, is EAGVTQFPSHSVIEKGQTVTLRCDPISGHDNLYWYRRVMGKEIKFLLHFVKESKQDESGMPNNRFLAERTGGTYSTLKVQPAELEDSGVYFCASSQRFASGGSEQFFGPGTRLTVL.

The V and J genes are TRBV3-1 (or the pseudogene TRBV3-2) and TRBJ2-2; 8 bases map to TRBD1. V shed 4 bases, J shed 2 bases, and the junction held 6 bases outside the gene matches. Per the germline V gene, CDR1 is LGHDT and CDR2 is YNNKEL (reference sequence). The CDR3 sequence is 16 residues long. The CDR3, as DNA: TGTGCCAGCAGCCGGGAACAGGGGGGAAACACCGGGGAGCTGTTTTTT. It codes for CASSREQGGNTGELFF.